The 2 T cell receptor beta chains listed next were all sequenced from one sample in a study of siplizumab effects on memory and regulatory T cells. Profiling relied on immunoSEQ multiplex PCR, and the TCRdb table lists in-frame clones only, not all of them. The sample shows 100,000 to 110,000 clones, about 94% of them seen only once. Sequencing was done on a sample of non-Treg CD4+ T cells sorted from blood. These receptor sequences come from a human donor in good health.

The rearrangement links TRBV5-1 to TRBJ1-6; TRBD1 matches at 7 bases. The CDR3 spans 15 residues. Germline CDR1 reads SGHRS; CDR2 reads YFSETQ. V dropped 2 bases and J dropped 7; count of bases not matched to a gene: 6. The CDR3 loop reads CASSLSGGTNSPLHF. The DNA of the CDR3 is TGCGCCAGCAGCTTATCAGGGGGTACCAATTCACCCCTCCACTTT. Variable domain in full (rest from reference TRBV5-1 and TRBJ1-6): KAGVTQTPRYLIKTRGQQVTLSCSPISGHRSVSWYQQTPGQGLQFLFEYFSETQRNKGNFPGRFSGRQFSNSRSEMNVSTLELGDSALYLCASSLSGGTNSPLHFGNGTRLTVT.

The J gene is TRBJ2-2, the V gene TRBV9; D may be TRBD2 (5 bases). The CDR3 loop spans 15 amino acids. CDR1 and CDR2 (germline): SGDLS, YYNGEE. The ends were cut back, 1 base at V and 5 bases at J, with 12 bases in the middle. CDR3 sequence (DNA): TGTGCCAGCAGCGTACGAGGGAGCAAAACCGGGGAGCTGTTTTTT. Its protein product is CASSVRGSKTGELFF.